The rows below give T cell receptor beta chains drawn from one sample of a study of blood T cell repertoires in COVID-19. Generated by immunoSEQ multiplex PCR, the TCRdb table keeps only in-frame clones and is missing some. Of 300,000 to 400,000 clones listed, approximately 92% were seen once; the top ten hold roughly 0.99%. Sequenced material: PBMCs or T cells enriched from blood (not recorded which). These receptors came from a man between 18 and 29 years old who had recovered from COVID-19. The CDR3 runs from the conserved cysteine through the conserved F or W. Fields, in order: V gene, D gene, J gene, clone size, CDR3 DNA, CDR3 protein. A D gene is named only where the DNA matches it firmly. The size field is filled for only some rows; it gives once, few, many or a size class.

TRBV6-5	TRBD1	TRBJ1-4	NA	TGTGCCAGCCGGGGGGGACAGAATAATGAAAAACTGTTTTTT	CASRGGQNNEKLFF
TRBV7-2	TRBD2	TRBJ2-5	NA	TGTGCCAGCAGCTTAACTAGCGGGAACCAAGAGACCCAGTACTTC	CASSLTSGNQETQYF
TRBV6-4	TRBD1	TRBJ1-1	once	TGTGCCAGCAGAGCACAGGGGCTGGGGAACACTGAAGCTTTCTTT	CASRAQGLGNTEAFF
TRBV18	NA	TRBJ2-7	once	TGTGCCAGCTCACCAATCACAGGGATGACCTACGAGCAGTACTTC	CASSPITGMTYEQYF
TRBV27	TRBD1	TRBJ2-7	NA	TGTGCCAGCAGAGTCGCTTCGGGACAGGGACAGGACGAGCAGTACTTC	CASRVASGQGQDEQYF
TRBV5-1	NA	TRBJ1-3	once	TGCGCCAGCAGCTTGGCCTCGACGGGATCTGGAAACACCATATATTTT	CASSLASTGSGNTIYF
TRBV2	TRBD2	TRBJ2-5	NA	TGTGCCAGCAGGACCGGGACTAGCGGGGGATCATGGGAGACCCAGTACTTC	CASRTGTSGGSWETQYF
TRBV10-1	NA	TRBJ1-6	NA	TGCGCCGGGCAAACTCCAAATTCACCCCTCCACTTT	CAGQTPNSPLHF
TRBV6-4	TRBD2	TRBJ2-7	NA	TGTGCCAGCAGTGGAGCGGGGGGCAGTGACTACGAGCAGTACTTC	CASSGAGGSDYEQYF
TRBV7-2	NA	TRBJ1-2	NA	TGTGCCAGCAGCTTAGCGGTAGGGGATGGCTACACCTTC	CASSLAVGDGYTF
TRBV12-3/TRBV12-4	TRBD1	TRBJ2-7	once	TGTGCCAGCAGTTATCAGGGGGAGTACGAGCAGTACTTC	CASSYQGEYEQYF
TRBV5-1	NA	TRBJ2-7	once	TGCGCCAGCAGCCTGAGGACAGCCGACGAGCAGTACTTC	CASSLRTADEQYF
TRBV5-1	NA	TRBJ2-3	NA	TGCGCCAGCAGCTCTCTGGGGGGAGGCCCAGATACGCAGTATTTT	CASSSLGGGPDTQYF
TRBV29-1	TRBD1	TRBJ1-1	NA	TGCAGCGTGTCCGGGACAGGGGGCAGAAACACTGAAGCTTTCTTT	CSVSGTGGRNTEAFF
TRBV3-1/TRBV3-2	NA	TRBJ2-7	NA	TGTGCCAGCAGCCAAGGACCGCCTAGACAGGCAACCCCCTACGAGCAGTACTTC	CASSQGPPRQATPYEQYF
TRBV10-3	TRBD1	TRBJ2-7	once	TGTGCCATCAGTGCGCCCGGGGGACAGGACCGTGAAGAGCAGTACTTC	CAISAPGGQDREEQYF
TRBV6-6	NA	TRBJ1-3	NA	TGTGCCAGCACAGGGTCTCCTGGAAACACCATATATTTT	CASTGSPGNTIYF
TRBV5-1	TRBD2	TRBJ2-7	NA	TGCGCCAGCAGCGTGGGACTAGCCTACGAGCAGTACTTC	CASSVGLAYEQYF
TRBV6-5	TRBD1	TRBJ1-2	NA	TGTGCCAGCAGTCTCCACCCCAGACAGGGCAATGGCTACACCTTC	CASSLHPRQGNGYTF
TRBV6-5	TRBD1	TRBJ2-1	NA	TGTGCCAGCAGTTACTCCTGGACAGGGGGCAATGAGCAGTTCTTC	CASSYSWTGGNEQFF
TRBV3-1/TRBV3-2	TRBD1	TRBJ1-2	NA	TGTGCCAGCAGCCAAACGGACAGGGGCTACACCTTC	CASSQTDRGYTF
TRBV20-1	TRBD1	TRBJ1-1	NA	TGCAGTGCTAGTAAGGACAGGGGGCTAGCTGAAGCTTTCTTT	CSASKDRGLAEAFF
TRBV27	NA	TRBJ1-6	NA	TGTGCCAGCAGTTTAGACAGCAACTTTAATTCACCCCTCCACTTT	CASSLDSNFNSPLHF
TRBV15	NA	TRBJ2-1	NA	TGTGCCACCAGCAGAGAGGGTATGGTCGGGAATGAGCAGTTCTTC	CATSREGMVGNEQFF
TRBV28	NA	TRBJ2-7	once	TGTGCCAGCAGTTTAGTAGCCAACGAGCAGTACTTC	CASSLVANEQYF
TRBV7-2	NA	TRBJ1-5	NA	TGTGCCAGCAGCAAAAACAGGGTTAGCAATCAGCCCCAGCATTTT	CASSKNRVSNQPQHF
TRBV11-2	TRBD1	TRBJ2-2	NA	TGTGCCAGCAGCCAAGGACAGGGGTGGACCGGGGAGCTGTTTTTT	CASSQGQGWTGELFF
TRBV29-1	NA	TRBJ1-4	NA	TGCAGCGTTGACGACAGTACAACTAATGAAAAACTGTTTTTT	CSVDDSTTNEKLFF
TRBV11-1	NA	TRBJ1-1	NA	TGTGCCAGCAGCTGGACTGGCACTGAAGCTTTCTTT	CASSWTGTEAFF
TRBV5-4	NA	TRBJ2-3	NA	TGTGCCAGCAGCTTGGCTAGCACAGATACGCAGTATTTT	CASSLASTDTQYF
TRBV6-5	TRBD2	TRBJ2-3	NA	TGTGCCAGCATTTTAGCGGGGGGGCATGGAGATACGCAGTATTTT	CASILAGGHGDTQYF
TRBV7-3	TRBD2	TRBJ2-5	once	TGTGCCAGCAGCTTAACCGGACTAGCGATGGAGACCCAGTACTTC	CASSLTGLAMETQYF